Here is one T cell receptor beta chain with its context. Its antigen is undetermined. These data come from a study of glioma-infiltrating T cells after dendritic cell vaccination. Study at large: Pretreatment tumor was residual fresh-frozen tissue from the lysate-preparation resection.

None of the glioblastoma patients had an isocitrate dehydrogenase mutation. Points from the study as a whole: Patients with more pretreatment TILs had longer time to progression and survival.

Amplification used 60 V beta primers and 13 J beta primers. Generated by immunoSEQ multiplex PCR, the TCRdb table keeps only in-frame clones and is missing some. The sample yields roughly 3,100 clones, roughly 79% seen once. The CDR3 sequence is 18 residues long. V gave up 7 bases and J gave up 0 bases, with 19 bases separating them. Germline-derived CDR1 and CDR2 are LNHDA and SQIVND (reference sequence). The chain couples TRBV19 to TRBJ2-6; tentatively, D is TRBD1 (5 bases). The sequence was collected from a human donor with glioblastoma. The specimen comprised tumor tissue, sampled before dendritic cell vaccination. The CDR3 nucleotides are TGTGCCAGTACCGCCGACAGCACCTACCTCTCTGGGGCCAACGTCCTGACTTTC. It is translated as CASTADSTYLSGANVLTF.